This TCR beta chain was sequenced in a study of CD8 T cells in ankylosing spondylitis. This CDR3 is built from 15 residues. CDR1 DFQATT and CDR2 SNEGSKA come from the germline V gene (reference sequence). The V segment lost 2 bases and the J segment 6 bases; nucleotides outside the gene matches: 10. Findings and limits, study-wide: Ankylosing spondylitis blood appeared to carry a characteristic TCR beta motif of roughly eight highly homologous variants. In the blood and synovial fluid of reactive arthritis, some motif variants had been previously reported. Clones linked to the disease showed a CD8+ phenotype. They occurred at relatively low frequencies in peripheral blood. Significantly higher representation of disease-linked clones was reported for matched ankylosing spondylitis synovial fluid.

This clonotype was seen at least ten times. The antigen is unknown. Using quantitative 5'-RACE with molecular barcodes, the authors made TCR beta libraries. TCRdb ran MiXCR on the 5' RACE reads and lists one entry per CDR3 protein. The table has fewer than 550,000 distinct CDR3 sequences, approximately 5% seen once. The chain carries TRBV20-1 and TRBJ1-2, with 9 bases aligning to TRBD1. The receptor was derived from a male donor with ankylosing spondylitis. The sequencing input was blood, either unsorted or a sorted T cell fraction (not recorded which). CDR3 amino acids: CSARRLQGARDGYTF. The DNA of the CDR3 is TGCAGTGCTAGACGACTACAGGGGGCGAGGGATGGCTACACCTTC.